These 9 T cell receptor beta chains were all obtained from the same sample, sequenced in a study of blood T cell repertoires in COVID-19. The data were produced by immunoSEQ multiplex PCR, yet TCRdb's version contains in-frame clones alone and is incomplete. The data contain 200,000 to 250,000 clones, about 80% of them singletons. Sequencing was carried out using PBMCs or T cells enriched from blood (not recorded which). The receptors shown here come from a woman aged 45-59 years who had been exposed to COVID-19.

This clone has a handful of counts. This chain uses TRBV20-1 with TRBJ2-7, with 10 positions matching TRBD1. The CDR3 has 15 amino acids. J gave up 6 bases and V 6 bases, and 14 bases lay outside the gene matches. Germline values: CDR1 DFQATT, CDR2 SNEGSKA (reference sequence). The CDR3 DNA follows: TGCAGTGCAAGTGCTCCGGGACAGGGGATCGTCGAGCAGTACTTC. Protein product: CSASAPGQGIVEQYF.

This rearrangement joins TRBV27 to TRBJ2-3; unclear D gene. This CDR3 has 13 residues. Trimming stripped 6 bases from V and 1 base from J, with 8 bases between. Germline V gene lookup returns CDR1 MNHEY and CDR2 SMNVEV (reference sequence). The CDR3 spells CASSSSGTDTQYF. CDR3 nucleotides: TGTGCCAGCAGCTCGTCCGGCACAGATACGCAGTATTTT.

CDR3: CASSPEGPLWEKLFF. DNA of the CDR3: TGTGCCAGCAGCCCCGAGGGTCCTTTATGGGAAAAACTGTTTTTT. The V and J genes are TRBV7-6 and TRBJ1-4; D not resolved. The CDR3 runs 15 residues. V was clipped by 5 bases and J by 8 bases, with 18 bases between them. Germline CDR1 SGHVS, CDR2 FNYEAQ.

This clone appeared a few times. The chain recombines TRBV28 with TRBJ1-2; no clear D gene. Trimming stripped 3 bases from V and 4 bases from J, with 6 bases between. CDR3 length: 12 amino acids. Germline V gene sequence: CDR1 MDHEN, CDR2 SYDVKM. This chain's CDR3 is CASSLGSYGYTF. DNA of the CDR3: TGTGCCAGCAGTTTGGGGAGCTATGGCTACACCTTC.

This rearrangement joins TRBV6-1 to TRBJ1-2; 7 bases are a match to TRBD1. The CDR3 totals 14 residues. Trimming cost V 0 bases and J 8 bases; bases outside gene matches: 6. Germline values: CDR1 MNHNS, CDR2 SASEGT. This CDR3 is CASSEAKGAWGYTF. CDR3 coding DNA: TGTGCCAGCAGTGAAGCGAAGGGGGCCTGGGGCTACACCTTC.

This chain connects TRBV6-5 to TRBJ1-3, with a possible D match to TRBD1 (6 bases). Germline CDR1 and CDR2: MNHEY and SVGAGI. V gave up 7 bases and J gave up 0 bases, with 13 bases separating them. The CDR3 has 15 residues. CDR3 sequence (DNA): TGTGCCAGCACCCCACAGGGATACTCTGGAAACACCATATATTTT. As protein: CASTPQGYSGNTIYF.

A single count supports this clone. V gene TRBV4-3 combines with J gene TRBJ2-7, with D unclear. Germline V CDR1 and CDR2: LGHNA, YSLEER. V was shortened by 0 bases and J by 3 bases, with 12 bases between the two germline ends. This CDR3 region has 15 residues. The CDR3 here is CASSQDRGTSYEQYF. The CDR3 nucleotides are TGCGCCAGCAGCCAAGATCGCGGCACGAGCTACGAGCAGTACTTC.

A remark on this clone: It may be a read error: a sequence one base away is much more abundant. CDR3 bases: TGTGCCTGGGCCGGGACAGGGGTCTTCTACGAGCAGTACTTC. Residues: CAWAGTGVFYEQYF. The chain joins TRBV30 to TRBJ2-7, with 10 bases lining up with TRBD1. The CDR3 loop spans 14 amino acids. Germline V gene sequence: CDR1 GTSNPN, CDR2 SVGIG (reference sequence). V shed 5 bases, J shed 3 bases, and the junction held 7 bases outside the gene matches.

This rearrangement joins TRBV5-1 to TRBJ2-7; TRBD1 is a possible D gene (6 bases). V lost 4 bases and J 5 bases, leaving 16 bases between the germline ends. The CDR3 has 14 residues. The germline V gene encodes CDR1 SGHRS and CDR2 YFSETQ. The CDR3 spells CASSRGGAGDEQYF. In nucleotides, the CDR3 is TGCGCCAGCAGCCGAGGGGGTGCCGGGGACGAGCAGTACTTC.